This passage covers 17 T cell receptor beta chains from one sample sequenced in a study of blood T cell repertoires in COVID-19. Method: immunoSEQ multiplex PCR; TCRdb's copy keeps in-frame clones and lacks some. The data show roughly 300,000 clones, about 81% seen once. Sequencing input: peripheral blood. These receptor sequences come from a human donor with COVID-19, enrolled during active disease. The donor label of this sample is uncertain.

Of note for this clone: Within the sample, other DNA sequences also encode this same CDR3. V gene TRBV15 combines with J gene TRBJ1-4; D is possibly TRBD1 (5 bases). Per the germline V gene, CDR1 is LNHNV and CDR2 is YYDKDF (reference sequence). V lost 0 bases and J lost 5, with 10 bases in between. CDR3 length: 15 amino acids. The CDR3 loop reads CATSRDRGLNEKLFF. The CDR3 nucleotides read TGTGCCACCAGCAGAGATCGGGGACTGAATGAAAAACTGTTTTTT.

The chain combines TRBV7-8 with TRBJ1-4; possibly TRBD1 for D (6 bases). This CDR3 is built from 15 residues. The V gene lost 2 bases and the J gene lost 6 bases, with 13 bases spanning the gap. The V gene's germline CDR1 is SGHVS and CDR2 FQNEAQ. CDR3 bases: TGTGCCAGCAGCTTAATCCGGGACACTCATGAAAAACTGTTTTTT. Amino acids: CASSLIRDTHEKLFF.

The chain has TRBV5-1 and TRBJ2-7, with TRBD2 matching over 9 bases. The ends lost 4 bases at V and 2 bases at J; junction bases unmatched: 10. CDR3 length: 16 residues. Per the germline V gene, CDR1 is SGHRS and CDR2 is YFSETQ. CDR3 DNA sequence: TGCGCCAGCAGCCGGGGCGGGCTAGCGGGACCCTACGAGCAGTACTTC. Translating gives CASSRGGLAGPYEQYF.

The chain carries TRBV11-2 and TRBJ2-7; possibly TRBD1 for D (5 bases). Germline V gene data show CDR1 as SGHAT and CDR2 as FQNNGV. There are 15 residues in the CDR3. V lost 3 bases, J lost 0 bases, and 12 bases lay in between. In DNA form, the CDR3 reads TGTGCCAGCAGCTTGGGCAGGGCTAGCTCCTACGAGCAGTACTTC. It specifies CASSLGRASSYEQYF. The full variable domain, completed using reference TRBV11-2 and TRBJ2-7, is EAGVAQSPRYKIIEKRQSVAFWCNPISGHATLYWYQQILGQGPKLLIQFQNNGVVDDSQLPKDRFSAERLKGVDSTLKIQPAKLEDSAVYLCASSLGRASSYEQYFGPGTRLTVT.

This rearrangement joins TRBV30 to TRBJ2-2, with 10 nucleotides matching TRBD2. CDR1 and CDR2 (germline): GTSNPN, SVGIG (reference sequence). CDR3 length: 16 residues. V was pared by 1 base and J by 4 bases, with 6 bases of the junction left unmatched. The DNA for the CDR3 is TGTGCCTGGAGTGACCTAGCGGGAGTTAGCACCGGGGAGCTGTTTTTT. Protein product: CAWSDLAGVSTGELFF. The entire variable domain, with the rest obtained from reference TRBV30 and TRBJ2-2, is as follows: SQTIHQWPATLVQPVGSPLSLECTVEGTSNPNLYWYRQAAGRGLQLLFYSVGIGQISSEVPQNLSASRPQDRQFILSSKKLLLSDSGFYLCAWSDLAGVSTGELFFGEGSRLTVL.

The gene calls are TRBV28 and TRBJ2-7; 9 positions agree with TRBD1. The CDR3 runs 16 residues. Germline V lookup: CDR1 MDHEN, CDR2 SYDVKM. V was clipped by 5 bases and J by 2 bases; unmatched bases: 10. The CDR3: CASSPQYRGLTYEQYF. In DNA form, the CDR3 reads TGTGCCAGCAGTCCCCAGTACAGGGGGCTAACCTACGAGCAGTACTTC.

This clone was seen only once. The DNA of the CDR3 is TGTGCCAGCAACAGGCGGCATGGCAATCAGCCCCAGCATTTT. This sequence encodes CASNRRHGNQPQHF. The gene calls are TRBV6-5 and TRBJ1-5; tentatively, D is TRBD1 (5 bases). Between the trimmed V and J ends, which lost 7 bases and 2 bases, there was a span of 12 bases. CDR1 is MNHEY, CDR2 SVGAGI, per germline. The CDR3 has 14 residues.

The chain employs TRBV5-1 and TRBJ1-2; 12 bases match TRBD1. CDR3 size: 15 residues. Unmatched junction bases numbered 6, after V lost 4 bases and J lost 5 bases. The germline V gene encodes CDR1 SGHRS and CDR2 YFSETQ. The CDR3 coding sequence is TGCGCCAGCAGCATGGGACAGGGGGCTGGGTATGGCTACACCTTC. Its protein product is CASSMGQGAGYGYTF.

The CDR3 sequence is CASSSLNGLARNIQYF. The CDR3 nucleotides are TGTGCCAGCAGTTCCCTTAACGGACTAGCGAGGAACATTCAGTACTTC. The chain employs TRBV6-5 and TRBJ2-4; TRBD2 agrees at 9 bases. The germline V gene encodes CDR1 MNHEY and CDR2 SVGAGI. The CDR3 sequence is 16 residues long. Unmatched junction bases numbered 11, after V lost 4 bases and J lost 7 bases.

DNA of the CDR3: TGTGCCAGCAGCTGGGCGGGCCCAACCGGGGAGCTGTTTTTT. Translating it yields CASSWAGPTGELFF. This rearrangement joins TRBV11-2 to TRBJ2-2, with a weak D call TRBD2 (5 bases). The CDR3 sequence is 14 residues long. V was trimmed by 4 bases and J by 5 bases, leaving 11 bases between them. Looked up from germline, CDR1 is SGHAT and CDR2 is FQNNGV.

This clone was seen a single time. The chain carries TRBV11-3 and TRBJ2-1, with no clear D. V gave up 0 bases and J gave up 9 bases, with 6 bases separating them. The length of the CDR3 is 12 residues. The V gene's germline CDR1 is SGHNT and CDR2 YENEEA. For the CDR3, the DNA is TGTGCCAGCAGCTTAGATCGTAGTGAGCAGTTCTTC. Protein sequence: CASSLDRSEQFF.

This chain links TRBV10-1 with TRBJ2-1; TRBD2 agrees at 14 bases. Germline V gives CDR1 WNHNN, CDR2 SYGVQD (reference sequence). This CDR3 is built from 18 residues. Trimming at V came to 6 bases and at J to 4 bases, leaving 11 bases not matched to a gene. The CDR3 DNA follows: TGCGCCAGCAGAGACTCATGGACTAGCGGGAGGTATTACAATGAGCAGTTCTTC. Translating gives CASRDSWTSGRYYNEQFF.

The V gene is TRBV29-1, the J gene TRBJ2-7, with 10 nucleotides matching TRBD2. Germline V gene lookup returns CDR1 SQVTM and CDR2 ANQGSEA. The CDR3 is 14 amino acids. V shed 6 bases, J shed 5 bases, and the junction held 10 bases outside the gene matches. Written as DNA, the CDR3 is TGCAGCGTCCGGCTAGCGGGAGCTATCCACGAGCAGTACTTC. Translating gives CSVRLAGAIHEQYF.

The V gene is TRBV3-1 (or the pseudogene TRBV3-2), the J gene TRBJ2-3, with D possibly being TRBD2 (7 bases). This CDR3 is built from 20 residues. Germline assignment: CDR1 LGHDT and CDR2 YNNKEL (reference sequence). Trimming shortened V by 0 bases and J by 4 bases, and 26 bases separated the two germline ends. Here the CDR3 reads CASSQDLIATGGGLPDTQYF. The CDR3, as DNA: TGTGCCAGCAGCCAAGATCTGATCGCCACAGGAGGGGGACTACCAGATACGCAGTATTTT.

V usage is TRBV6-5 and J usage is TRBJ1-3; 9 bases fit TRBD1. Germline V lookup: CDR1 MNHEY, CDR2 SVGAGI. The CDR3 extends over 16 amino acids. V trimming: 2 bases; J trimming: 2 bases; junction bases outside the gene matches: 4. The DNA for the CDR3 is TGTGCCAGCAGTTACGGTTGGGACAGGGCTGGAAACACCATATATTTT. Protein sequence: CASSYGWDRAGNTIYF.

V gene TRBV6-6 combines with J gene TRBJ1-3; the D gene is possibly TRBD1 (5 bases). CDR3 length equals 12 residues. The V and J ends lost 6 bases and 4 bases respectively, with 7 bases between them. Germline lookup yields CDR1 MNHNY and CDR2 SVGAGI (reference sequence). The CDR3 DNA reads as TGTGCCAGCAGGGACATCGGAAACACCATATATTTT. Protein product: CASRDIGNTIYF.

V and J are TRBV27 and TRBJ2-2, with TRBD2 identical over 12 bases. J gave up 1 base and V 5 bases, and 2 bases lay outside the gene matches. Germline assignment: CDR1 MNHEY and CDR2 SMNVEV (reference sequence). The CDR3 sequence is 16 residues long. CDR3 residues: CASSPGLAGNTGELFF. CDR3 sequence (DNA): TGTGCCAGCAGTCCGGGACTAGCGGGGAACACCGGGGAGCTGTTTTTT.